The rows below give T cell receptor beta chains drawn from one sample of a study of memory CD4+ T cells and cytomegalovirus serostatus. Repertoires were generated with immunoSEQ multiplex PCR, while TCRdb's copy carries only in-frame clones and drops some. The data contain more than 45,000 clones, around 80% of them singletons. Source material: memory CD4+ T cells from blood. The receptors originated from an adult in good health and CMV-seronegative. Both conserved end residues are part of each CDR3. Each record gives: CDR3 length, D gene, clone size, J gene, V gene, CDR3 DNA, CDR3 protein. A D gene is named only where the DNA matches it firmly. Size is omitted from some rows. Given values are once, few, many or a class for expanded clones.

13 | NA | NA | TRBJ1-5 | TRBV6-5 | TGTGCCAGCAGTTCCAACCATAATCAGCCCCAGCATTTT | CASSSNHNQPQHF
19 | NA | NA | TRBJ2-1 | TRBV10-3 | TGTGCCATCAGTGAGTCGGGGGGAAGAGGCCGGGGGACAGTCAATGAGCAGTTCTTC | CAISESGGRGRGTVNEQFF
14 | TRBD1 | NA | TRBJ2-2 | TRBV4-3 | TGCGCCAGCAGCCAGACAGGGGGCACCGGGGAGCTGTTTTTT | CASSQTGGTGELFF
13 | TRBD1 | NA | TRBJ1-2 | TRBV29-1 | TGCAGCGCCACATGGACAGGGCTCTATGGCTACACCTTC | CSATWTGLYGYTF
14 | TRBD1 | few | TRBJ1-1 | TRBV6-1 | TGTGCCAGCAGTGACAGGGGGGGACACACTGAAGCTTTCTTT | CASSDRGGHTEAFF
15 | TRBD2 | NA | TRBJ2-7 | TRBV2 | TGTGCCAGCGGACAACTAGCGGGAGGGCCTTACGAGCAGTACTTC | CASGQLAGGPYEQYF
13 | NA | NA | TRBJ1-1 | TRBV28 | TGTGCCAGCCTTCCCCCTATGAACACTGAAGCTTTCTTT | CASLPPMNTEAFF
15 | NA | NA | TRBJ1-2 | TRBV6-5 | TGTGCCAGCAGTTCCCGAAGGACAGCTAACTATGGCTACACCTTC | CASSSRRTANYGYTF
14 | NA | NA | TRBJ1-5 | TRBV6-5 | TGTGCCAGCAGTTCCCGAGGGGGGAATCAGCCCCAGCATTTT | CASSSRGGNQPQHF
15 | NA | NA | TRBJ2-5 | TRBV11-1 | TGTGCCAGCACACCCCCGCAGGGGGAGGGGGAGACCCAGTACTTC | CASTPPQGEGETQYF
13 | TRBD2 | NA | TRBJ2-7 | TRBV6-5 | TGTGCCAGCACCCCGGGGGGTAGTTACGAGCAGTACTTC | CASTPGGSYEQYF
14 | NA | NA | TRBJ2-5 | TRBV19 | TGTGCCAGTAGTCTACAGACAGCACAAGAGACCCAGTACTTC | CASSLQTAQETQYF
12 | NA | NA | TRBJ2-7 | TRBV28 | TGTGCCAGCAGTCGGGACGGCTACGAGCAGTACTTC | CASSRDGYEQYF
12 | NA | NA | TRBJ1-1 | TRBV7-7 | TGTGCTAGCAGCTGGGGGAACACTGAAGCTTTCTTT | CASSWGNTEAFF
15 | NA | few | TRBJ1-5 | TRBV27 | TGTGCCAGCAGTTTATGGGCAGATAGCAATCAGCCCCAGCATTTT | CASSLWADSNQPQHF
14 | NA | NA | TRBJ1-2 | TRBV5-5 | TGTGCCAGCAGCTTGGGGGGGATCGGGTATGGCTACACCTTC | CASSLGGIGYGYTF
15 | TRBD1 | NA | TRBJ1-1 | TRBV6-1 | TGTGCCAGCAGAATCCCGGGACAGGGCTACACTGAAGCTTTCTTT | CASRIPGQGYTEAFF
16 | TRBD2 | NA | TRBJ2-1 | TRBV27 | TGTGCCAGCAGCCGGCCTGGACTAGCGGGAGGGAATGAGCAGTTCTTC | CASSRPGLAGGNEQFF
16 | TRBD1 | NA | TRBJ1-5 | TRBV19 | TGTGCCAGTAGTATTATGGGGACAGGGGGAACTCAGCCCCAGCATTTT | CASSIMGTGGTQPQHF
14 | NA | NA | TRBJ1-1 | TRBV18 | TGTGCCAGCTCACCACGACGGACGAACACTGAAGCTTTCTTT | CASSPRRTNTEAFF
13 | NA | NA | TRBJ1-5 | TRBV7-2 | TGTGCCAGCAGCCCAAACGGAAATCAGCCCCAGCATTTT | CASSPNGNQPQHF
14 | NA | NA | TRBJ1-2 | TRBV9 | TGTGCCAGCAGCGGCCACGGCGGCCCCTATGGCTACACCTTC | CASSGHGGPYGYTF
12 | TRBD1 | NA | TRBJ1-5 | TRBV19 | TGTGCCAGCGACAGGGACAATCAGCCCCAGCATTTT | CASDRDNQPQHF
13 | NA | NA | TRBJ1-2 | TRBV11-1 | TGTGCCAGCAGCTTCAAGGGGCTAAGGGGCTACACCTTC | CASSFKGLRGYTF
10 | NA | once | TRBJ2-7 | TRBV30 | TGTGCCTGGGGAACCTACGAGCAGTACTTC | CAWGTYEQYF
14 | TRBD2 | NA | TRBJ2-1 | TRBV5-1 | TGCGCCAGCAGCCCCGGGGGGATCTCCTATGAGCAGTTCTTC | CASSPGGISYEQFF
15 | TRBD1 | once | TRBJ1-2 | TRBV4-2 | TGTGCCAGCAGCCCCAAATCGACAGGGGGCAATGGCTACACCTTC | CASSPKSTGGNGYTF